This TCR beta chain was retrieved from a study of blood T cells in healthy people across ages. Each donor was a healthy Caucasian individual from Russia, aged 6 to 90. Points on this clonotype: Its antigen remains unknown.

Study observations and caveats: Significant beta diversity loss was already apparent by age 40, declining roughly linearly.

With 2 bases removed from V and 10 bases from J, the gap between germline ends came to 24 bases. The CDR3 sequence is 16 residues long. Germline CDR1 and CDR2: SGHTA and FQGNSA. A second PCR of 7 to 11 cycles used a sample-barcoded 5' primer and a J-beta primer mix. Each single sample gave us at least 2.5 million CDR3-containing paired-end reads. TCRdb called the 5' RACE reads again in MiXCR, with one record for every CDR3 protein. This sample has around 500,000 distinct CDR3 sequences, with more than 45% found just once. The clonotype originates from a man aged 80 or over in good health. The chain combines TRBV7-2 with TRBJ2-7; tentative D call: TRBD1 (6 bases). The sample was blood. This CDR3 is CASSLPPGTPGMIQYF. The CDR3 region has the DNA TGTGCCAGCAGCTTACCCCCCGGGACACCGGGGATGATTCAGTACTTC.